A single sample gave rise to the 24 T cell receptor beta chains below, sequenced in a study of cytomegalovirus exposure and HLA in healthy donors. With 60 Vbeta and 13 Jbeta primers, the PCR was carried out. Assay: immunoSEQ multiplex PCR; the TCRdb copy retains only in-frame clones and omits some. In the table there are roughly 180,000 clones, around 80% of which are singletons. The sample taken for sequencing was PBMCs. The receptor source for this set is a woman aged 25 to 45 in good health and CMV-seronegative.

This clone was counted between two and nine times. This sequence joins TRBV6-5 and TRBJ1-1; TRBD1 agrees at 10 bases. This CDR3 region has 15 residues. CDR1 and CDR2 from the germline V gene are MNHEY and SVGAGI. V lost 0 bases and J lost 3; bases outside the gene matches: 1. For the CDR3, the DNA is TGTGCCAGCAGTTACTCTGGGACAGGGGACACTGAAGCTTTCTTT. Protein sequence: CASSYSGTGDTEAFF.

To note about this clone: The conserved final phenylalanine or tryptophan is absent from the CDR3, which likely points to a read error. The chain is built from TRBV25-1 and TRBJ1-1; TRBD1 agrees at 9 bases. V shed 6 bases and J 1 base; nucleotides not matched to a gene: 0. This CDR3 has 13 amino acids. Germline values: CDR1 MGHDK, CDR2 SYGVNS. The CDR3 DNA follows: TGTGCCAGCAGGGGACAGGGGAACACTGAAGCTTTCCTT. Amino acids: CASRGQGNTEAFL.

The chain employs TRBV18 and TRBJ1-1; D unclear. V lost 5 bases to trimming and J lost 0 bases, with 4 bases between them. Germline V gives CDR1 KGHSH, CDR2 LQKENI. There are 12 residues in the CDR3. The CDR3 loop is CASSNMNTEAFF. As DNA, the CDR3 is TGTGCCAGCTCAAACATGAACACTGAAGCTTTCTTT.

The rearrangement joins TRBV29-1 to TRBJ1-3; D is unclear. The CDR3 is made up of 16 amino acids. CDR1 and CDR2 (germline): SQVTM, ANQGSEA. Trimming cost V 4 bases and J 0 bases, with 16 bases left between them. CDR3 residues: CSVVFREPTSGNTIYF. In DNA form, the CDR3 reads TGCAGCGTTGTGTTTCGGGAGCCGACCTCTGGAAACACCATATATTTT.

The V call is TRBV27, the J call TRBJ2-7; possible D gene TRBD1, 6 bases. CDR1 MNHEY and CDR2 SMNVEV come from the germline V gene (reference sequence). This CDR3 region has 13 residues. V dropped 2 bases and J dropped 3 bases, with 8 bases sitting between them. DNA of the CDR3: TGTGCCAGCAGTTTAGGGACACTCTACGAGCAGTACTTC. Translation gives CASSLGTLYEQYF.

The rearrangement joins TRBV19 to TRBJ1-2; possible D gene TRBD1, 6 bases. The ends were cut back, 5 bases at V and 4 bases at J, with 11 bases in the middle. CDR1 and CDR2 from the germline V gene are LNHDA and SQIVND (reference sequence). The CDR3 has 13 residues. The DNA of the CDR3 is TGTGCCAGTAGTCGGCAGGGGTCCTATGGCTACACCTTC. This translates into CASSRQGSYGYTF.

This chain joins TRBV23-1 and TRBJ1-4; a possible D gene is TRBD1 (6 bases). Being an ORF, TRBV23-1 has a function that is uncertain. Trimming took 3 bases from V and 2 from J, leaving 13 bases between them. This CDR3 spans 16 amino acids. CDR3 protein: CASSQGAGVTNEKLFF. CDR3 bases: TGCGCCAGCAGTCAGGGAGCAGGGGTCACTAATGAAAAACTGTTTTTT.

V gene TRBV19 combines with J gene TRBJ2-2; 8 bases are shared with TRBD1. The CDR3 has 16 residues. Germline assignment: CDR1 LNHDA and CDR2 SQIVND (reference sequence). With 4 bases clipped from V and 1 base from J, the junction kept 5 bases outside the gene matches. Written as DNA, the CDR3 is TGTGCCAGTAGTACTTCCAGGGGGCGGAACACCGGGGAGCTGTTTTTT. Protein sequence: CASSTSRGRNTGELFF.

The chain carries TRBV27 and TRBJ2-7; 13 nucleotides agree with TRBD2. The CDR3 is 17 residues long. CDR1 is MNHEY and CDR2 is SMNVEV in the germline V gene (reference sequence). The V and J ends lost 2 bases and 6 bases, in that order; junction bases with no gene match: 10. As DNA, the CDR3 is TGTGCCAGCAGTTTACGAATACTAGCGGGGGGGCTTGGCGAGCAGTACTTC. As protein: CASSLRILAGGLGEQYF.

There are a few counts of this clone. V usage is TRBV18 and J usage is TRBJ1-2; 7 bases line up with TRBD1. The CDR3 is made up of 14 amino acids. Germline CDR1 is KGHSH and CDR2 is LQKENI. V lost 5 bases and J lost 1; bases outside the gene matches: 4. This chain's CDR3 is CASSRNRGNYGYTF. For the CDR3, the DNA is TGTGCCAGCTCAAGAAACAGGGGTAACTATGGCTACACCTTC.

The chain couples TRBV30 to TRBJ1-1; D is uncertain. The CDR3 consists of 12 residues. CDR1 and CDR2 (germline): GTSNPN, SVGIG (reference sequence). V gave up 5 bases and J gave up 7 bases, with 14 bases separating them. DNA for the CDR3: TGTGCCTGGTCGCCAATCCCCGGTGAAGCTTTCTTT. This codes for CAWSPIPGEAFF.

This chain uses TRBV5-4 with TRBJ2-1; TRBD2 matches 7 bases. The V gene end was trimmed by 4 bases and the J gene end by 9 bases; junction bases not matched to a gene: 13. Per germline, CDR1 SGHNT and CDR2 YYREEE (reference sequence). This CDR3 region has 15 residues. CDR3 bases: TGTGCCAGCAGCCCCGGGGGGTCTGGGGCAGGTGAGCAGTTCTTC. This codes for CASSPGGSGAGEQFF.

This clone showed up just once. The chain carries TRBV7-6 and TRBJ1-2; 8 bases are a match to TRBD1. With 5 bases clipped from V and 6 bases from J, the junction kept 5 bases outside the gene matches. This CDR3 comprises 13 residues. The germline gives CDR1 SGHVS, CDR2 FNYEAQ. The CDR3, as DNA: TGTGCCAGCAGCCCCGGGACAGGCAATGGCTACACCTTC. Protein product: CASSPGTGNGYTF.

The rearrangement joins TRBV29-1 to TRBJ1-2, with D unclear. Germline V gene sequence: CDR1 SQVTM, CDR2 ANQGSEA. The CDR3 runs 12 residues. V was shortened by 2 bases and J by 4 bases, with 8 bases between the two germline ends. In DNA, the CDR3 is TGCAGCGTTGAATGGAGCCTCTATGGCTACACCTTC. Amino acids: CSVEWSLYGYTF.

On this clone: At one end the junction does not follow the germline gene, possibly because of a read error. The chain links TRBV7-7 to TRBJ1-5; D is ambiguous. The CDR3 contains 15 residues. The germline gives CDR1 SSHAT, CDR2 FNYEAQ (reference sequence). For the CDR3, the DNA is TGTGCTAGCAGCTTAGGCTCAACAGTAGTTCAGCCCCAGCATTTT. Translated: CASSLGSTVVQPQHF.

V usage is TRBV4-3 and J usage is TRBJ2-5, with 12 bases matching TRBD1. Per the germline V gene, CDR1 is LGHNA and CDR2 is YSLEER. The length of the CDR3 is 15 residues. The junction had 6 bases not matched to a gene; V was cut back by 5 bases and J by 5 bases. CDR3 region: CASSAGTGGAETQYF. The CDR3, as DNA: TGCGCCAGCAGCGCCGGGACAGGGGGCGCTGAGACCCAGTACTTC.

This clone was seen a single time. The chain has TRBV7-9 and TRBJ1-4; weak D call: TRBD1 (6 bases). The germline V gene encodes CDR1 SEHNR and CDR2 FQNEAQ (reference sequence). Trimming shortened V by 3 bases and J by 3 bases, and 8 bases separated the two germline ends. The CDR3 is 14 amino acids. For the CDR3, the DNA is TGTGCCAGCAGCTTGGGGGCATCTAATGAAAAACTGTTTTTT. It codes for CASSLGASNEKLFF.

This chain links TRBV6-4 with TRBJ2-2, with 7 bases that match TRBD2. This CDR3 comprises 14 residues. Germline assignment: CDR1 MRHNA and CDR2 SNTAGT. V lost 11 bases and J lost 6; bases outside the gene matches: 12. CDR3 bases: TGTGCCGCCGGGCGGGGGATTAAGGCCGGGGAGCTGTTTTTT. Residues: CAAGRGIKAGELFF.

The J gene is TRBJ1-2, the V gene TRBV9, with D perhaps TRBD1 (5 bases). This CDR3 has 14 amino acids. Germline V CDR1 and CDR2: SGDLS, YYNGEE. Between the trimmed V and J ends, which lost 4 bases and 8 bases, there was a span of 18 bases. The CDR3 loop reads CASSPQTGVWGYTF. Here the CDR3 DNA reads TGTGCCAGCAGCCCTCAGACGGGGGTTTGGGGCTACACCTTC.

This clone has a count of ten or more. The rearrangement joins TRBV7-2 to TRBJ2-7, with TRBD2 matching over 14 bases. There are 16 residues in the CDR3. After removal of 5 bases from V and 7 bases from J, the junction contained 10 bases not matched to a gene. Germline V gene data show CDR1 as SGHTA and CDR2 as FQGNSA. The DNA for the CDR3 is TGTGCCAGCAGCCCGGGACTAGCGGGGGCGCTGGGGGAGCAGTACTTC. This gives the protein CASSPGLAGALGEQYF.

There are a few counts of this clone. This chain uses TRBV5-1 with TRBJ2-5, with 16 bases lining up with TRBD2. CDR1 SGHRS and CDR2 YFSETQ come from the germline V gene. CDR3 length: 17 amino acids. Trimming cost V 3 bases and J 2 bases; bases outside gene matches: 4. The CDR3, as DNA: TGCGCCAGCAGCTCGGGACTAGCGGGGGGGTGGCAAGAGACCCAGTACTTC. Translating gives CASSSGLAGGWQETQYF.

The gene calls are TRBV9 and TRBJ1-4; D is perhaps TRBD1 (6 bases). Germline-derived CDR1 and CDR2 are SGDLS and YYNGEE. The CDR3 is 13 amino acids. V gave up 6 bases and J gave up 5 bases, with 11 bases separating them. This CDR3 reads CASNRAQNEKLFF. The DNA for the CDR3 is TGTGCCAGCAACAGGGCCCAAAATGAAAAACTGTTTTTT.

This clone has just one count. Other DNA sequences from this sample encode an identical CDR3 as well. V usage is TRBV29-1 and J usage is TRBJ1-5, with D maybe TRBD1 (5 bases). This CDR3 comprises 12 residues. Germline V lookup: CDR1 SQVTM, CDR2 ANQGSEA. Trimming stripped 4 bases from V and 5 bases from J, with 9 bases between. The CDR3 sequence: CSVGGGDQPQHF. For the CDR3, the DNA is TGCAGCGTTGGCGGAGGGGATCAGCCCCAGCATTTT.

The chain couples TRBV4-2 to TRBJ2-3, with a possible D match to TRBD2 (7 bases). Germline V CDR1 and CDR2: LGHNA, YNFKEQ. V shed 0 bases and J shed 5 bases, with 15 bases lying between them. This CDR3 contains 16 residues. Written as DNA, the CDR3 is TGTGCCAGCAGCCAAGATTATGCGGGGGCCCGAGATACGCAGTATTTT. Translation gives CASSQDYAGARDTQYF.